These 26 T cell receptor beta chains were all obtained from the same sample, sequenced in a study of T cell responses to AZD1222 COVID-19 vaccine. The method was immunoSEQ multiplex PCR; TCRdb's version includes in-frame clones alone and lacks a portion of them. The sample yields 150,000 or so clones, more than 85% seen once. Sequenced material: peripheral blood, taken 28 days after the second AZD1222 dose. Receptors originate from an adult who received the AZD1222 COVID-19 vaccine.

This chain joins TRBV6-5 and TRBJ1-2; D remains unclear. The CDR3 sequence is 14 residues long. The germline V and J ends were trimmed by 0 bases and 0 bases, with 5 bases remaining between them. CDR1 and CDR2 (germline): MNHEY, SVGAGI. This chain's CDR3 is CASSYSAPNYGYTF. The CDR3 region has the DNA TGTGCCAGCAGTTACTCGGCACCTAACTATGGCTACACCTTC.

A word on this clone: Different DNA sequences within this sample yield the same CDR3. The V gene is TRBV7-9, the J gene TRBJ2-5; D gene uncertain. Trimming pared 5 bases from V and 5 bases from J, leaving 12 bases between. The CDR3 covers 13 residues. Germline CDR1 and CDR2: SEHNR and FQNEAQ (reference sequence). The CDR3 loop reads CASSLARVETQYF. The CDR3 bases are TGTGCCAGCAGCCTGGCGAGAGTGGAGACCCAGTACTTC.

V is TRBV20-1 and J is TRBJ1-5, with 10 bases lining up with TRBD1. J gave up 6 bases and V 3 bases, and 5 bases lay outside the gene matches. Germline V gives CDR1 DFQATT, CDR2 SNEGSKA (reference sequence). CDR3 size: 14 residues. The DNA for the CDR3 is TGCAGTGCTAGTTTGGGACAGGGGTTTCAGCCCCAGCATTTT. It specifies CSASLGQGFQPQHF.

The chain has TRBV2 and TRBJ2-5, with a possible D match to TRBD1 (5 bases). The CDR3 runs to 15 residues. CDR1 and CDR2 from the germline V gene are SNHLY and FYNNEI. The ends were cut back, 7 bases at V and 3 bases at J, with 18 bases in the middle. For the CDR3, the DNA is TGTGCCAGCATCCGCGGAAGGGGAATGGAAGAGACCCAGTACTTC. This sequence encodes CASIRGRGMEETQYF.

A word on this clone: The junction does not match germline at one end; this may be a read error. CDR3 loop: CSARWQGRSSF. The DNA for the CDR3 is TGCAGTGCTAGATGGCAGGGGAGGTCGAGTTTC. The chain uses TRBV20-1 and TRBJ1-2; possible D gene TRBD1, 6 bases. The germline CDR1 and CDR2 sequences are DFQATT and SNEGSKA (reference sequence). The CDR3 is made up of 11 amino acids.

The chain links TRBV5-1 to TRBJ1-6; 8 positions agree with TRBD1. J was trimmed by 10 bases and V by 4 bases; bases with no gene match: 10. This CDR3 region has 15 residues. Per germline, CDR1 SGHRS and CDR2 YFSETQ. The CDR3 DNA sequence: TGCGCCAGCAGCCCAGGGGGCAATGATTACTCACCCCTCCACTTT. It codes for CASSPGGNDYSPLHF.

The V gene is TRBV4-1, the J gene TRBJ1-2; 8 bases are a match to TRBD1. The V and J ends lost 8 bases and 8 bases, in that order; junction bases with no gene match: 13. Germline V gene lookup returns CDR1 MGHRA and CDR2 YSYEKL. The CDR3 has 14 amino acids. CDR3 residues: CASRATGQVHGYTF. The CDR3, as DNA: TGCGCCAGCCGAGCCACGGGACAGGTTCACGGCTACACCTTC.

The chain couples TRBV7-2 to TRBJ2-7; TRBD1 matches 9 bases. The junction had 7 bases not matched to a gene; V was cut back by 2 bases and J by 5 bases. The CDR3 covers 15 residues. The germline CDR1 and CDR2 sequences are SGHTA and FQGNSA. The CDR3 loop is CASSLQGTGPHEQYF. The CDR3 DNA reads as TGTGCCAGCAGCTTACAAGGGACAGGGCCCCACGAGCAGTACTTC. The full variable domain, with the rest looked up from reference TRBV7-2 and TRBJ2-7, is GAGVSQSPSNKVTEKGKDVELRCDPISGHTALYWYRQSLGQGLEFLIYFQGNSAPDKSGLPSDRFSAERTGGSVSTLTIQRTQQEDSAVYLCASSLQGTGPHEQYFGPGTRLTVT.

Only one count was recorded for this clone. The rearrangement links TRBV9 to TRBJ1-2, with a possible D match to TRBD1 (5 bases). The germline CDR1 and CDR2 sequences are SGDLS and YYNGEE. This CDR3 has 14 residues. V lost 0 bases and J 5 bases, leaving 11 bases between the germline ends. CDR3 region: CASSVGSGHYGYTF. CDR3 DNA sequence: TGTGCCAGCAGCGTAGGGTCAGGGCATTATGGCTACACCTTC.

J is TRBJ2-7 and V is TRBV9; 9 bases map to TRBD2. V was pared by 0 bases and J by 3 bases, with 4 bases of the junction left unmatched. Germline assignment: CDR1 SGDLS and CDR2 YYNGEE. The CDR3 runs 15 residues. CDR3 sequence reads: CASSVGSGRLYEQYF. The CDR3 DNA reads TGTGCCAGCAGCGTAGGGAGCGGGAGGCTCTACGAGCAGTACTTC.

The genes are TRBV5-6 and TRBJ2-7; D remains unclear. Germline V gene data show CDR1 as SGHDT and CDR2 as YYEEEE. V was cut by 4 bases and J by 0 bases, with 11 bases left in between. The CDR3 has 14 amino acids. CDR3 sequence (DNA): TGTGCCAGCAGCCACATGAAGAGCTCCTACGAGCAGTACTTC. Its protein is CASSHMKSSYEQYF. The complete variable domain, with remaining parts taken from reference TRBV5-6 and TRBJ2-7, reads DAGVTQSPTHLIKTRGQQVTLRCSPKSGHDTVSWYQQALGQGPQFIFQYYEEEERQRGNFPDRFSGHQFPNYSSELNVNALLLGDSALYLCASSHMKSSYEQYFGPGTRLTVT.

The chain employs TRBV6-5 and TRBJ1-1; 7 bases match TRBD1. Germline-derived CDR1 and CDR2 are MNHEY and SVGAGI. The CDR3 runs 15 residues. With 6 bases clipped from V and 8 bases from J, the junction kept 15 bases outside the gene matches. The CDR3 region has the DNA TGTGCCAGCAGCACCGCCCATCTCGGGACAGAAGAAGCTTTCTTT. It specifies CASSTAHLGTEEAFF.

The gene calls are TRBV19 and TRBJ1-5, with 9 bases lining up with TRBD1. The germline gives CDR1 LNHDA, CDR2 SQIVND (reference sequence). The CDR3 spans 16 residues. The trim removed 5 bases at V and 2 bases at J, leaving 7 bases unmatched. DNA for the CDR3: TGTGCCAGTAGTTCAATGGACAGGGGAGGCAATCAGCCCCAGCATTTT. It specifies CASSSMDRGGNQPQHF.

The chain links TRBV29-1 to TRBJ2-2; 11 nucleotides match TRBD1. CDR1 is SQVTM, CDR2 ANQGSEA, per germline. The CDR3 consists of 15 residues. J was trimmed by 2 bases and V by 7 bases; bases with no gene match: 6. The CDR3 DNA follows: TGCAGCGAGGGGACAGGGGGAGAAAACACCGGGGAGCTGTTTTTT. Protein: CSEGTGGENTGELFF.

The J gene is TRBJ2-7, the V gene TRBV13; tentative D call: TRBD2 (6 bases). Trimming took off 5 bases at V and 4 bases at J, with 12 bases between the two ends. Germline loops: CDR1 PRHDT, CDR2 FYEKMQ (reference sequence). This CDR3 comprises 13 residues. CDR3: CASSRGVKYEQYF. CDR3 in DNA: TGTGCCAGCAGCCGCGGGGTCAAATACGAGCAGTACTTC.

Here the CDR3 reads CAISREGLSNQPQHF. The DNA of the CDR3 is TGTGCCATCAGCCGAGAAGGTTTAAGCAATCAGCCCCAGCATTTT. The chain joins TRBV10-3 to TRBJ1-5, with no clear D. Germline V gene sequence: CDR1 ENHRY, CDR2 SYGVKD. Deletions cut 6 bases from V and 1 base from J, with 13 bases between. The CDR3 is made up of 15 amino acids.

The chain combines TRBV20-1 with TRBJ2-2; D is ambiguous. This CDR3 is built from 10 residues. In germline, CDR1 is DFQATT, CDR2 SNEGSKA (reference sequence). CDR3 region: CRGGTGELFF. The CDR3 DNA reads TGCAGGGGCGGCACCGGGGAGCTGTTTTTT.

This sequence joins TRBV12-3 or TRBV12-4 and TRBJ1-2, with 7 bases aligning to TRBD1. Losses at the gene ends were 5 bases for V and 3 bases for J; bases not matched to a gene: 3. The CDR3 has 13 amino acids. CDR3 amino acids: CASSPGTDYGYTF. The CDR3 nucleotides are TGTGCCAGCAGTCCCGGGACAGACTATGGCTACACCTTC.

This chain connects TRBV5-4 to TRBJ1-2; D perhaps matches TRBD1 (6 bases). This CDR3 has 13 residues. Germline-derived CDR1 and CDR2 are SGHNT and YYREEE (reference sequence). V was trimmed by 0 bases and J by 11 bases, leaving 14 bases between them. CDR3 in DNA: TGTGCCAGCAGCTTGGCCGGAGGGGGGCGGTACACCTTC. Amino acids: CASSLAGGGRYTF.

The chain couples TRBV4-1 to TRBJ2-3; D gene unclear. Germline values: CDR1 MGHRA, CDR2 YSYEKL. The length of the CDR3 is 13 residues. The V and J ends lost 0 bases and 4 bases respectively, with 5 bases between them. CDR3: CASSQDLADTQYF. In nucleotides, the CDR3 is TGCGCCAGCAGCCAAGATCTGGCAGATACGCAGTATTTT.

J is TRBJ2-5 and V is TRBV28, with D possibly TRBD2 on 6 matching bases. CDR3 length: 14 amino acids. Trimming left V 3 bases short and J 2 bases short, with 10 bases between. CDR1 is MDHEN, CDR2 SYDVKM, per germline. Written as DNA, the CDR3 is TGTGCCAGCAGTTTGGTAGCGGATCAAGAGACCCAGTACTTC. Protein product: CASSLVADQETQYF.

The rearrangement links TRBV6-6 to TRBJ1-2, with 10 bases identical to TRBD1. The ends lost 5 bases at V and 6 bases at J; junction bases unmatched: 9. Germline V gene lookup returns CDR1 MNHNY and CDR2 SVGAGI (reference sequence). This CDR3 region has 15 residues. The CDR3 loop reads CASSRQGAQSNGYTF. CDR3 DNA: TGTGCCAGCAGTAGACAGGGGGCGCAGTCTAATGGCTACACCTTC.

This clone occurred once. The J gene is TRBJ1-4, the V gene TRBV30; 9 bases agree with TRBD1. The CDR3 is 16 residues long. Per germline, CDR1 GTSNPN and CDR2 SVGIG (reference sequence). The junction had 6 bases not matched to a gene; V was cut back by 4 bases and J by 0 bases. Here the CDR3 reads CAWKGGQGATNEKLFF. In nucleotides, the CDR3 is TGTGCCTGGAAGGGGGGACAGGGAGCAACTAATGAAAAACTGTTTTTT.

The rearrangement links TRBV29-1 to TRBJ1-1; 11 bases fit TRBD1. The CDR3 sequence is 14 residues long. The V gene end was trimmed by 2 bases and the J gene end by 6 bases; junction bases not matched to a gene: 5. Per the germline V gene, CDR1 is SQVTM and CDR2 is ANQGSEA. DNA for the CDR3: TGCAGCGTTGAAAGGGGGGACAGGGGGTCTGAAGCTTTCTTT. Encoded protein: CSVERGDRGSEAFF.

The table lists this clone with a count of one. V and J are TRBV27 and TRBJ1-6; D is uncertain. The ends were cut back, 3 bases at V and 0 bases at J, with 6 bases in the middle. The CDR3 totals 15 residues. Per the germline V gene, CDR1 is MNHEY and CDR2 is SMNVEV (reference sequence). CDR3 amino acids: CASSFVSSYNSPLHF. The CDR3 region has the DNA TGTGCCAGCAGTTTCGTTAGCTCCTATAATTCACCCCTCCACTTT.

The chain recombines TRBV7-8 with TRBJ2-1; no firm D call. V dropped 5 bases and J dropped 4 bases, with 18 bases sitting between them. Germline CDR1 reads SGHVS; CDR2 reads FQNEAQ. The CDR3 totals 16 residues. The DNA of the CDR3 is TGTGCCAGCAGCCAGCAACAAGGTAACCGGTACAATGAGCAGTTCTTC. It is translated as CASSQQQGNRYNEQFF.